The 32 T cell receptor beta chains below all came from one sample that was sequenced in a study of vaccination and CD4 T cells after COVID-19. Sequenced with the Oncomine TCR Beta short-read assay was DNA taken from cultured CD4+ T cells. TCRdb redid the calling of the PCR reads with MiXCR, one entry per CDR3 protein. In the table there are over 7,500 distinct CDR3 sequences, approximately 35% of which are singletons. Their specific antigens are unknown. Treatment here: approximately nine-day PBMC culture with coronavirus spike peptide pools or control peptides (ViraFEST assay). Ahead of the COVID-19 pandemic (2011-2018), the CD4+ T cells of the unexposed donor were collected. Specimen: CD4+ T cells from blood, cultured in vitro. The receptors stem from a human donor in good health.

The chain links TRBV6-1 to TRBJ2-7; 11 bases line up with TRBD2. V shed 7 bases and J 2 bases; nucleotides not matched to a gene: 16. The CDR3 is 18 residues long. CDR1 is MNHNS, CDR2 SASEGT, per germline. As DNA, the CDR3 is TGTGCCAGCACCGAAACTAGCGGGGGTGGGCGTCGGCCCTACGAGCAGTACTTC. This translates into CASTETSGGGRRPYEQYF.

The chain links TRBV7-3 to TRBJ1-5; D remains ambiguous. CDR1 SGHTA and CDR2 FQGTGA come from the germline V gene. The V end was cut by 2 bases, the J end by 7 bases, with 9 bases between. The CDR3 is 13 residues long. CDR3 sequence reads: CASSLGSEQPQHF. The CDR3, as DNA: TGTGCCAGCAGCTTAGGCAGCGAGCAGCCCCAGCATTTT.

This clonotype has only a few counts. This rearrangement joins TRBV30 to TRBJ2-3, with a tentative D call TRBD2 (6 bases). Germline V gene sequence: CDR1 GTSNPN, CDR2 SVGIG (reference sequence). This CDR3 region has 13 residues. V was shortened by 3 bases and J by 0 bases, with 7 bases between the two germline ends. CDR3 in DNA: TGTGCCTGGAGGCGGGGTAGCACAGATACGCAGTATTTT. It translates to CAWRRGSTDTQYF.

This CDR3 reads CATGRSHEQFF. The DNA for the CDR3 is TGTGCCACCGGTCGGTCCCATGAGCAGTTCTTC. The rearrangement links TRBV27 to TRBJ2-1, with D hard to call. This CDR3 is 11 amino acids long. Germline V lookup: CDR1 MNHEY, CDR2 SMNVEV (reference sequence). Trimming pared 10 bases from V and 8 bases from J, leaving 12 bases between.

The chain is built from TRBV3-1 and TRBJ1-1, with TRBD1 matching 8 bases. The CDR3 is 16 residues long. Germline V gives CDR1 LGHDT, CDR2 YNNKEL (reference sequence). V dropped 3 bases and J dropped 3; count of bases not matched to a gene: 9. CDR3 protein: CASSHQGAGLDTEAFF. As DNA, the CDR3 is TGTGCCAGCAGCCACCAGGGGGCAGGGCTGGACACTGAAGCTTTCTTT.

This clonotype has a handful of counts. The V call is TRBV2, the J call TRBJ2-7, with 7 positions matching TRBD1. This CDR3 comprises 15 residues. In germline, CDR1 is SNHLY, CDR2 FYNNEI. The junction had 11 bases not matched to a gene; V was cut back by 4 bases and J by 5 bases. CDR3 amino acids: CASSVQGIIRDEQYF. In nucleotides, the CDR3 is TGTGCCAGCAGTGTACAGGGGATCATAAGGGACGAGCAGTACTTC.

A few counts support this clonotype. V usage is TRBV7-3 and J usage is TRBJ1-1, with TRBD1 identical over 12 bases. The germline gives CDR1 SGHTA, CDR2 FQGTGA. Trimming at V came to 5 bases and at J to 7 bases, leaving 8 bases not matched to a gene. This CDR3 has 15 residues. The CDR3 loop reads CASSRGTGGDGEAFF. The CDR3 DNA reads TGTGCCAGCAGCCGAGGGACAGGGGGCGACGGTGAAGCTTTCTTT.

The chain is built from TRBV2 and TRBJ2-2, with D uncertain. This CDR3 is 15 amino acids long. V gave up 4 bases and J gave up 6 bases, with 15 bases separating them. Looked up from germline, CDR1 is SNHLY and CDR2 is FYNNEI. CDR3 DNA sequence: TGTGCCAGCAGTGGTGGACGGCCCGACCCCGGGGAGCTGTTTTTT. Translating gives CASSGGRPDPGELFF.

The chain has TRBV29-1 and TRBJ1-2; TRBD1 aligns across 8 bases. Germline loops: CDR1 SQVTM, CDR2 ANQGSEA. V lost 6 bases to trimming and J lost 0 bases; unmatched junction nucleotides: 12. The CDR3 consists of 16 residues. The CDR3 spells CSVPRDRRQSNYGYTF. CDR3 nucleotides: TGCAGCGTCCCCCGGGACAGGCGCCAGTCTAACTATGGCTACACCTTC. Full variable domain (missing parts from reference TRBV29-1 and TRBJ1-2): SAVISQKPSRDICQRGTSLTIQCQVDSQVTMMFWYRQQPGQSLTLIATANQGSEATYESGFVIDKFPISRPNLTFSTLTVSNMSPEDSSIYLCSVPRDRRQSNYGYTFGSGTRLTVV.

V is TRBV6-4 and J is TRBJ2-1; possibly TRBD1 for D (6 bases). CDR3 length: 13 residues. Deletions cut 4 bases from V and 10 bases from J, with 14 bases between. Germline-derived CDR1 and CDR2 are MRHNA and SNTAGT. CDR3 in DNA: TGTGCCAGCAGTGCCAGGGGAAACGAAGAGCAGTTCTTC. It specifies CASSARGNEEQFF.

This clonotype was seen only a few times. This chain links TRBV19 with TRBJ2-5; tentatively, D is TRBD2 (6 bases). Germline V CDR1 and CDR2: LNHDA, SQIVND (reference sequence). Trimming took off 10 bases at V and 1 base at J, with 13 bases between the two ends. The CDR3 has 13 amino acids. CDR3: CATYGGTQETQYF. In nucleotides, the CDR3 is TGTGCCACATACGGAGGGACCCAAGAGACCCAGTACTTC.

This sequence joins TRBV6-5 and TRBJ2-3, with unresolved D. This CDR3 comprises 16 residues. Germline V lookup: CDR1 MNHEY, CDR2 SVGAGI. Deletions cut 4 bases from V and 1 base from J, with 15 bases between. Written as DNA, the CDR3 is TGTGCCAGCAGTTTGGGTCCCACACCTCGCACAGATACGCAGTATTTT. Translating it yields CASSLGPTPRTDTQYF.

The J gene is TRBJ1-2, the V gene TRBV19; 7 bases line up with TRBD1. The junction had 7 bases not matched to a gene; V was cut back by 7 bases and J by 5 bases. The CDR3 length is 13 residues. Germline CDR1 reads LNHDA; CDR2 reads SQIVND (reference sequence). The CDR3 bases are TGTGCCAGTATAGGACAGGCGCTGTATGGCTACACCTTC. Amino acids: CASIGQALYGYTF.

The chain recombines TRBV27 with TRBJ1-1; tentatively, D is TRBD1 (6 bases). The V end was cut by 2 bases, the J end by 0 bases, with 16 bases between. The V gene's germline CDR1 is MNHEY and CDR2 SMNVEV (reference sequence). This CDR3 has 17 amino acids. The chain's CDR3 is CASSLVPTGFMNTEAFF. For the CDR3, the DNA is TGTGCCAGCAGTTTAGTACCCACAGGGTTCATGAACACTGAAGCTTTCTTT.

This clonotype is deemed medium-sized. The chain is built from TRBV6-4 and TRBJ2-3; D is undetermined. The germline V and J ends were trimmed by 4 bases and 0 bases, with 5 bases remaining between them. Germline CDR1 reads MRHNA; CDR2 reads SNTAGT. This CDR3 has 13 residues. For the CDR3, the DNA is TGTGCCAGCAGTGCGGGTAGCACAGATACGCAGTATTTT. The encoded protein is CASSAGSTDTQYF.

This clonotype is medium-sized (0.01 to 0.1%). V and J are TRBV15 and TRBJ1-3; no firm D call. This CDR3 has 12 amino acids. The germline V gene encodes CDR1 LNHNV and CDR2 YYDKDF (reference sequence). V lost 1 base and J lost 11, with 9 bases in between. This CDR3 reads CATSRVDGSIYF. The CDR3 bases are TGTGCCACCAGCAGAGTTGACGGGTCCATATATTTT.

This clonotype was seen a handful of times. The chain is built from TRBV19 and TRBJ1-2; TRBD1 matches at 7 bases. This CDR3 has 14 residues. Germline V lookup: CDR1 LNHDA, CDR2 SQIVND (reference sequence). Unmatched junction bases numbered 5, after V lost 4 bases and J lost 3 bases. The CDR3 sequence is CASSKRDRYYGYTF. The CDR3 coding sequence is TGTGCCAGTAGTAAACGGGACAGATACTATGGCTACACCTTC.

CDR3 in DNA: TGCAGTGCTAGAGATGGGACAGGCAACCTCTATGGCTACACCTTC. Residues: CSARDGTGNLYGYTF. The rearrangement links TRBV20-1 to TRBJ1-2, with 8 bases matching TRBD1. Losses at the gene ends were 0 bases for V and 4 bases for J; bases not matched to a gene: 7. This CDR3 has 15 amino acids. Looked up from germline, CDR1 is DFQATT and CDR2 is SNEGSKA (reference sequence).

The CDR3 coding sequence is TGCGCCAGCAGTGAACAGGGGAACACTGAAGCTTTCTTT. Protein: CASSEQGNTEAFF. The chain combines TRBV10-1 with TRBJ1-1; weak D call: TRBD1 (6 bases). The V gene's germline CDR1 is WNHNN and CDR2 SYGVQD (reference sequence). The CDR3 is 13 residues long. The V gene lost 3 bases and the J gene lost 1 base, with 6 bases spanning the gap.

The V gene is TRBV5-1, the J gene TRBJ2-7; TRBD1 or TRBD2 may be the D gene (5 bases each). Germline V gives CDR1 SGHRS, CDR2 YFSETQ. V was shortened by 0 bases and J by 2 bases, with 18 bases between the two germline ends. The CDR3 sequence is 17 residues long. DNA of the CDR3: TGCGCCAGCAGCTTGGGGCCCCAGGGAGTATCGACCTACGAGCAGTACTTC. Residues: CASSLGPQGVSTYEQYF.

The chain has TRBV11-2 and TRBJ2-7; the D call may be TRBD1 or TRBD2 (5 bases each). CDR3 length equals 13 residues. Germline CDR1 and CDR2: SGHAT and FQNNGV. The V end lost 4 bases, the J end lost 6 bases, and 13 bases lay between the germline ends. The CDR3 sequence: CASSSESGTEQYF. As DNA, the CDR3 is TGTGCCAGCAGCTCTGAGTCCGGGACCGAGCAGTACTTC.

CDR3 nucleotides: TGTGCCAGCAGTCAGACAGGGTACTATGGCTACACCTTC. Translation: CASSQTGYYGYTF. The gene calls are TRBV12-3 or TRBV12-4 and TRBJ1-2, with 7 bases identical to TRBD1. V gave up 5 bases and J gave up 3 bases; unmatched junction bases: 3. The length of the CDR3 is 13 residues.

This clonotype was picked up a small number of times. CDR3 bases: TGTGCCAGCAGTGAAGGGGCAGGCCAGGGGAACTATGGCTACACCTTC. Translating gives CASSEGAGQGNYGYTF. The chain couples TRBV25-1 to TRBJ1-2, with a tentative D call TRBD1 (6 bases). V was cut by 2 bases and J by 2 bases, with 15 bases left in between. This CDR3 region has 16 residues. Germline V gene data show CDR1 as MGHDK and CDR2 as SYGVNS.

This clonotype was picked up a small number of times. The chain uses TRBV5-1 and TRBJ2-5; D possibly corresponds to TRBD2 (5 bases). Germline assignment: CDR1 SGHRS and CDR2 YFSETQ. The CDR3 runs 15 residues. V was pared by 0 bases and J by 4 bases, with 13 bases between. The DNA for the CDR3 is TGCGCCAGCAGCTTGGTTACACTAGGAGGAGAGACCCAGTACTTC. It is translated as CASSLVTLGGETQYF.

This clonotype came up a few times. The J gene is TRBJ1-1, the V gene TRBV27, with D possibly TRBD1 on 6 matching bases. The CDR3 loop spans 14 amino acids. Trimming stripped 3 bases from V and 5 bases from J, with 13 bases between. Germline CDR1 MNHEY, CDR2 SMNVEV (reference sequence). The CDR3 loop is CASSFFDRNTEAFF. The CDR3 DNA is TGTGCCAGCAGTTTCTTCGACAGGAATACTGAAGCTTTCTTT.

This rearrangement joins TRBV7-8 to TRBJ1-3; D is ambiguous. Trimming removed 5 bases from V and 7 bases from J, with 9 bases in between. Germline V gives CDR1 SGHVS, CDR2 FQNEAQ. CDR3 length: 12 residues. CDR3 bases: TGTGCCAGCAGCACTTACGGGAACACCATATATTTT. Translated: CASSTYGNTIYF.

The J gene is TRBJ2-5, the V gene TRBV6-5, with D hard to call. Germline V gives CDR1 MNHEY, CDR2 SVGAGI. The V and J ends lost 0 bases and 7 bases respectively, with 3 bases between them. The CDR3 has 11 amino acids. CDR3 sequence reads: CASSYSGTQYF. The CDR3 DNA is TGTGCCAGCAGTTACTCAGGGACCCAGTACTTC.

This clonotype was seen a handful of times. The CDR3 loop reads CASSQDGHDNSPLHF. For the CDR3, the DNA is TGCGCCAGCAGCCAAGACGGACACGATAATTCACCCCTCCACTTT. The chain combines TRBV4-1 with TRBJ1-6, with D perhaps TRBD1 (5 bases). The V gene's germline CDR1 is MGHRA and CDR2 YSYEKL. V lost 0 bases and J 5 bases, leaving 8 bases between the germline ends. The CDR3 has 15 residues.

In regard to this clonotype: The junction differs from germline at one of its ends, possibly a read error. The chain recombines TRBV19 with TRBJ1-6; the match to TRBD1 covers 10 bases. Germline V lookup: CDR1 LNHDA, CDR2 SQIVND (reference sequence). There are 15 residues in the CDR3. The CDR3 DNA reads TGTGCCAGTAGTACGAGACAGGGGGCATATTCACCCTTCCACTTT. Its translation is CASSTRQGAYSPFHF.

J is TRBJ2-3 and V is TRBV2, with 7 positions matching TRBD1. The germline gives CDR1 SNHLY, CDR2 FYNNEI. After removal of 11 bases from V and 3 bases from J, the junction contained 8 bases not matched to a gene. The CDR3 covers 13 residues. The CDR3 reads CALSTGTTDTQYF. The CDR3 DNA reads TGTGCCCTTTCGACAGGGACAACAGATACGCAGTATTTT. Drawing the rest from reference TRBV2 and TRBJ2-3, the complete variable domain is EPEVTQTPSHQVTQMGQEVILRCVPISNHLYFYWYRQILGQKVEFLVSFYNNEISEKSEIFDDQFSVERPDGSNFTLKIRSTKLEDSAMYFCALSTGTTDTQYFGPGTRLTVL.

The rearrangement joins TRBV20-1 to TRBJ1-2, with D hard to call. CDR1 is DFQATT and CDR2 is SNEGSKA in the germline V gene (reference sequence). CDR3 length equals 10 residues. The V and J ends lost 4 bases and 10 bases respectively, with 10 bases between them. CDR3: CSAKFVDYTF. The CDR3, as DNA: TGCAGTGCTAAATTTGTGGACTACACCTTC.

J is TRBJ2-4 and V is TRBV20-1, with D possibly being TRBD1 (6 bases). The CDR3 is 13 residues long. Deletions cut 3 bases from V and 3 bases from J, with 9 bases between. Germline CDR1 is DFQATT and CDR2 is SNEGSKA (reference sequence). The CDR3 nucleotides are TGCAGTGCTAGTGGGGGCGGCAAAAACATTCAGTACTTC. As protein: CSASGGGKNIQYF.